The sequence of this T cell receptor (beta chain) was determined in a study of response to subunit inactivated influenza vaccine. General study results and limits: Each seasonal flu vaccination may recruit only limited new T cells, authors suggested.

On this clonotype: Antigen unknown.

The CDR3 length is 17 residues. Trimming took 4 bases from V and 1 from J; bases not matched to a gene: 9. Germline values: CDR1 SGHTA, CDR2 FQGNSA. TCRdb used MiXCR to reprocess the RT-PCR reads, holding one entry per CDR3 protein. The sample consists of approximately 520,000 distinct CDR3 sequences, 15% to 20% of them appearing once. Sequenced here: CD4+ T cells sorted from PBMCs, sampled around 2 years after vaccination. The J gene is TRBJ2-7, the V gene TRBV7-2; 11 nucleotides agree with TRBD1. This clonotype was sampled from a man between 50 and 69 years old who received an inactivated influenza vaccine. In nucleotides, the CDR3 is TGTGCCAGCAGCTCACGGACAGGGGGCGATCTTTCCTACGAGCAGTACTTC. This codes for CASSSRTGGDLSYEQYF.